Listed below are T cell receptor beta chains from one sample, sequenced in a study of T cells in Graves' hyperthyroidism and ophthalmopathy. MiXCR, applied by TCRdb to the multiplex PCR reads, yields one record per CDR3 protein. The sample lists about 620,000 distinct CDR3 sequences, roughly 17% occurring once. Input material: blood. The receptors were sampled from a woman under 40 with Graves' hyperthyroidism. Both conserved end residues are part of each CDR3. A D gene is named only where the DNA matches it firmly. Only some rows state a clone size, as once, few, many or a class for expanded clones.

TRBJ2-3,few,TRBV18,-,CASSLEDSDTQYF,TGTGCCAGCTCCCTCGAGGATTCAGATACGCAGTATTTT
TRBJ1-1,few,TRBV4-3,-,CASSQDPGRGDTEAFF,TGCGCCAGCAGCCAAGACCCAGGCAGAGGGGACACTGAAGCTTTCTTT
TRBJ2-1,once,TRBV5-6,-,CASFLFGGLYNEQFF,TGTGCCAGCTTTCTGTTTGGGGGGTTGTACAATGAGCAGTTCTTC
TRBJ2-2,-,TRBV28,-,CASSLIYGVAGELFF,TGTGCCAGCAGTTTAATTTATGGGGTTGCCGGGGAGCTGTTTTTT
TRBJ1-5,many,TRBV28,-,CAISKGFRQPQHF,TGTGCCATTTCGAAAGGGTTCCGTCAGCCCCAGCATTTT
TRBJ1-2,few,TRBV28,-,CASNGRDPRANGYTF,TGTGCCAGCAACGGACGGGACCCACGAGCGAATGGCTACACCTTC
TRBJ1-2,many,TRBV12-3/TRBV12-4,TRBD1,CASSLFGTGDNGYTF,TGTGCCAGCAGTTTATTTGGGACAGGGGACAATGGCTACACCTTC
TRBJ1-1,many,TRBV28,-,CASSLAGIDISEAFF,TGTGCCAGCAGTTTGGCGGGGATCGATATCTCTGAAGCTTTCTTT
TRBJ2-3,-,TRBV9,-,CASSPLYSTDTQYF,TGTGCCAGCAGCCCTCTGTATTCAACAGATACGCAGTATTTT
TRBJ2-1,-,TRBV7-9,TRBD2,CASSPTILAGVRPNYNEQFF,TGTGCCAGCAGCCCCACAATACTAGCGGGAGTCCGCCCCAACTACAATGAGCAGTTCTTC
TRBJ2-7,-,TRBV5-1,-,CASSLDPGYSYEQYF,TGCGCCAGCAGCTTGGACCCAGGGTACTCCTACGAGCAGTACTTC
TRBJ2-3,many,TRBV11-1,-,CASSIPGRPDTQYF,TGTGCCAGCAGCATTCCGGGACGGCCAGATACGCAGTATTTT
TRBJ2-1,many,TRBV6-1,TRBD2,CASSYHGTNGDNEQFF,TGTGCCAGCAGTTATCACGGGACTAACGGGGACAATGAGCAGTTCTTC
TRBJ2-7,-,TRBV5-1,TRBD1,CASRGGPGQGTYEQYF,TGCGCCAGCAGGGGGGGGCCGGGACAGGGAACCTACGAGCAGTACTTC
TRBJ2-5,few,TRBV29-1,TRBD2,CSVEPSGSLRETQYF,TGCAGCGTTGAGCCTAGCGGGAGCTTGAGGGAGACCCAGTACTTC
TRBJ1-1,many,TRBV11-3,-,CASSLSPGTEAFF,TGTGCCAGCAGCTTATCTCCAGGCACTGAAGCTTTCTTT
TRBJ2-1,-,TRBV20-1,TRBD2,CSAPPAGGPSEQFF,TGCAGTGCCCCCCCAGCGGGAGGGCCGAGTGAGCAGTTCTTC
TRBJ2-1,many,TRBV30,-,CAWSAVAEQFF,TGTGCCTGGAGTGCGGTGGCTGAGCAGTTCTTC
TRBJ1-4,once,TRBV3-2,-,CASSGRQHKYEKLFF,TGTGCCAGCAGCGGCAGACAGCACAAATATGAAAAACTGTTTTTT
TRBJ2-3,many,TRBV11-2,-,CASSLKQPDTQYF,TGTGCCAGCAGCTTAAAACAACCAGATACGCAGTATTTT
TRBJ2-1,-,TRBV6-2/TRBV6-3,-,CASSYSRGTYNNEQFF,TGTGCCAGCAGTTACTCGAGGGGGACTTACAACAATGAGCAGTTCTTC
TRBJ1-1,-,TRBV7-9,TRBD1,CASSLVRGTGVNTEAFF,TGTGCCAGCAGCTTAGTTAGGGGTACAGGGGTGAACACTGAAGCTTTCTTT
TRBJ2-5,many,TRBV20-1,TRBD2,CSASPGLLQETQYF,TGCAGTGCTAGTCCGGGACTACTCCAAGAGACCCAGTACTTC
TRBJ2-1,many,TRBV28,-,CASSLPLGSNEQFF,TGTGCCAGCAGTTTACCCCTAGGGAGCAATGAGCAGTTCTTC
TRBJ1-1,many,TRBV20-1,TRBD1,CSATGPGGTEAFF,TGCAGTGCCACCGGCCCAGGGGGCACTGAAGCTTTCTTT
TRBJ2-7,-,TRBV29-1,TRBD2,CSVRLAQTLYEQYF,TGCAGCGTTCGACTAGCTCAAACCCTATACGAGCAGTACTTC
TRBJ1-1,few,TRBV28,TRBD1,CASSLSSDRVNTEAFF,TGTGCCAGCAGTTTATCCAGCGACAGGGTGAACACTGAAGCTTTCTTT
TRBJ1-1,few,TRBV30,-,CAWSVGPVGAMNTEAFF,TGTGCCTGGAGTGTGGGCCCTGTGGGGGCAATGAACACTGAAGCTTTCTTT
TRBJ2-7,-,TRBV7-2,TRBD2,CASSPRGLAEISYEQYF,TGTGCCAGCAGCCCCCGGGGACTAGCGGAAATCTCCTACGAGCAGTACTTC
TRBJ2-2,once,TRBV7-9,-,CASSPQVYGMDTGELFF,TGTGCCAGCAGCCCCCAGGTTTACGGGATGGACACCGGGGAGCTGTTTTTT
TRBJ2-4,few,TRBV29-1,TRBD2,CSVEILGTKIQYF,TGCAGCGTTGAAATACTGGGGACTAAAATTCAGTACTTC